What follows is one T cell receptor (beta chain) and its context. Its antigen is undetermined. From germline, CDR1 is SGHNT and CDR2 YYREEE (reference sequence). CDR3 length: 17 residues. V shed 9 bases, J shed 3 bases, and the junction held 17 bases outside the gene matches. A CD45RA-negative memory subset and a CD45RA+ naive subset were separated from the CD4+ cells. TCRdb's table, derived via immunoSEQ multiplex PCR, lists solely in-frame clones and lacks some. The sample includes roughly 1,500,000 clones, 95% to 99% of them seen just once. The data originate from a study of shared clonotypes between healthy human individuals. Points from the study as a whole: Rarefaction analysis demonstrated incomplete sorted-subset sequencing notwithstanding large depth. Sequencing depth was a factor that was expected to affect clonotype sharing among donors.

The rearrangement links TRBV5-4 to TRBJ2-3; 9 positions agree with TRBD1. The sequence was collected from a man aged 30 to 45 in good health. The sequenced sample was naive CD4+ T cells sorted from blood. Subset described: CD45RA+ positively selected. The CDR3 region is CATRARRKQGATDTQYF. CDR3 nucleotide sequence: TGTGCCACCAGAGCGCGTCGGAAACAGGGGGCTACAGATACGCAGTATTTT.